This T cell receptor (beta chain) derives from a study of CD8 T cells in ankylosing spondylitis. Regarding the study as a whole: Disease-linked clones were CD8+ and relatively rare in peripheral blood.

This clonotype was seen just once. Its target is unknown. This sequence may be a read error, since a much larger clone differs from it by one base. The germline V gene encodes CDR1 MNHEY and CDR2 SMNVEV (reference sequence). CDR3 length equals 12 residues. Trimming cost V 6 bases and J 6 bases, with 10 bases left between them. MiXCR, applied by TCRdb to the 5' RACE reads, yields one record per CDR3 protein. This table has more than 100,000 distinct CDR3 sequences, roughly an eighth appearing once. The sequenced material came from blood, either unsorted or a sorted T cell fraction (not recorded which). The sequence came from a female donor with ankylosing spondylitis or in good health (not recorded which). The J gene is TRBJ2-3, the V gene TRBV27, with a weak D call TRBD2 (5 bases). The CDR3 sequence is CASSGDWDTQYF. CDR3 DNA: TGTGCCAGCAGCGGGGATTGGGATACGCAGTATTTT.